Below are 13 T cell receptor beta chains sequenced from a single sample in a study of shared clonotypes between healthy human individuals. Profiling relied on immunoSEQ multiplex PCR, and the TCRdb table lists in-frame clones only, not all of them. In the table there are 2.3 million or so clones, approximately 95% of which are singletons. Sequenced input: naive CD4+ T cells from PBMCs. Subset here: CD45RA+ positively selected. The receptor source for this set is a man aged 18 to 35 in good health. Some clones in this sample may be carry-over from other donors' samples.

V gene TRBV11-1 combines with J gene TRBJ1-2; TRBD1 matches at 7 bases. The junction had 2 bases not matched to a gene; V was cut back by 1 base and J by 6 bases. This CDR3 contains 13 residues. Germline V gene sequence: CDR1 SGHAT, CDR2 FQDESV (reference sequence). CDR3 protein: CASSLVGTDGYTF. DNA for the CDR3: TGTGCCAGCAGCTTAGTCGGGACAGATGGCTACACCTTC.

The V gene is TRBV6-1, the J gene TRBJ1-1; D uncertain. The germline V gene has CDR1 MNHNS and CDR2 SASEGT. The CDR3 loop spans 13 amino acids. The V end lost 4 bases, the J end lost 1 base, and 7 bases lay between the germline ends. The CDR3 reads CASSATANTEAFF. Here the CDR3 DNA reads TGTGCCAGCAGTGCTACAGCGAACACTGAAGCTTTCTTT.

The chain carries TRBV19 and TRBJ1-1, with D unclear. The ends were cut back, 7 bases at V and 8 bases at J, with 20 bases in the middle. The V gene's germline CDR1 is LNHDA and CDR2 SQIVND (reference sequence). CDR3 length: 14 residues. CDR3 coding DNA: TGTGCCAGTACACCCCAGAGGACTGTTACCGAAGCTTTCTTT. As protein: CASTPQRTVTEAFF.

The genes are TRBV19 and TRBJ2-3; D may correspond to TRBD1 or TRBD2 (5 bases each). This CDR3 has 15 amino acids. The V gene's germline CDR1 is LNHDA and CDR2 SQIVND (reference sequence). Between the trimmed V and J ends, which lost 4 bases and 5 bases, there was a span of 16 bases. CDR3 sequence (DNA): TGTGCCAGTAGTACCAAGGGCCGTGGGGGAGATACGCAGTATTTT. Protein sequence: CASSTKGRGGDTQYF.

This clone occurred a few times. V usage is TRBV29-1 and J usage is TRBJ1-1; D is unresolved. Trimming cost V 6 bases and J 3 bases, with 17 bases left between them. The CDR3 contains 14 residues. In germline, CDR1 is SQVTM, CDR2 ANQGSEA. The CDR3 here is CSVAPSDSHTEAFF. As DNA, the CDR3 is TGCAGCGTGGCCCCCTCAGACTCGCACACTGAAGCTTTCTTT.

The gene calls are TRBV6-1 and TRBJ2-7, with D possibly being TRBD1 (6 bases). This CDR3 has 13 amino acids. Trimming shortened V by 5 bases and J by 2 bases, and 10 bases separated the two germline ends. Germline values: CDR1 MNHNS, CDR2 SASEGT. For the CDR3, the DNA is TGTGCCAGCAGTCGGGGACAACCCTACGAGCAGTACTTC. It yields the protein CASSRGQPYEQYF.

The chain has TRBV5-6 and TRBJ2-4, with TRBD1 identical over 11 bases. Per the germline V gene, CDR1 is SGHDT and CDR2 is YYEEEE. The V segment lost 4 bases and the J segment 7 bases; nucleotides outside the gene matches: 4. CDR3 length equals 14 residues. CDR3 nucleotide sequence: TGTGCCAGCAGCGGACAGGGGGCGGGGAACATTCAGTACTTC. Protein: CASSGQGAGNIQYF.

This chain connects TRBV7-9 to TRBJ1-4; the D is unclear. The germline gives CDR1 SEHNR, CDR2 FQNEAQ (reference sequence). The CDR3 spans 14 residues. V lost 5 bases and J 7 bases, leaving 14 bases between the germline ends. This CDR3 reads CASSPPGGVEKLFF. The DNA of the CDR3 is TGTGCCAGCAGCCCCCCGGGAGGAGTTGAAAAACTGTTTTTT.

CDR3 coding DNA: TGTGCCAGCAGCCAGCCAGGACCGGGACAGGGGCAAGAGACCCAGTACTTC. Its protein product is CASSQPGPGQGQETQYF. The genes are TRBV16 and TRBJ2-5; the match to TRBD1 covers 10 bases. In germline, CDR1 is KGHSY, CDR2 FQNENV. The CDR3 is 17 residues long. V shed 3 bases, J shed 2 bases, and the junction held 9 bases outside the gene matches.

V gene TRBV21-1 combines with J gene TRBJ2-7. TRBV21-1 is deemed a pseudogene. The CDR3 has 14 amino acids. CDR3 sequence: CASSKQWGPYEQYF. CDR3 sequence (DNA): TGTGCCAGCAGCAAACAGTGGGGTCCCTACGAGCAGTACTTC.

This clone was observed a handful of times. J is TRBJ1-5 and V is TRBV28, with D perhaps TRBD1 (5 bases). CDR1 MDHEN and CDR2 SYDVKM come from the germline V gene. Trimming took 6 bases from V and 4 from J, leaving 19 bases between them. This CDR3 contains 16 residues. The chain's CDR3 is CASRYDVAGHNQPQHF. The CDR3 bases are TGTGCCAGCAGGTACGACGTGGCAGGGCATAATCAGCCCCAGCATTTT.

CDR3 coding DNA: TGTGCCACCAGCAGAGATCGCGCTAGCGGGAGACGAAATGAGCAGTTCTTC. Translation: CATSRDRASGRRNEQFF. The rearrangement links TRBV15 to TRBJ2-1; the match to TRBD2 covers 10 bases. Unmatched junction bases numbered 9, after V lost 0 bases and J lost 7 bases. This CDR3 contains 17 residues. CDR1 is LNHNV and CDR2 is YYDKDF in the germline V gene (reference sequence).

This sequence joins TRBV5-4 and TRBJ1-4, with TRBD1 matching over 8 bases. The germline V gene has CDR1 SGHNT and CDR2 YYREEE (reference sequence). The CDR3 length is 16 residues. V gave up 3 bases and J gave up 5 bases; unmatched junction bases: 9. The chain's CDR3 is CASSYLIRTGNEKLFF. The CDR3 DNA follows: TGTGCCAGCAGCTACCTTATCCGGACAGGGAATGAAAAACTGTTTTTT. Drawing the rest from reference TRBV5-4 and TRBJ1-4, the complete variable domain is ETGVTQSPTHLIKTRGQQVTLRCSSQSGHNTVSWYQQALGQGPQFIFQYYREEENGRGNFPPRFSGLQFPNYSSELNVNALELDDSALYLCASSYLIRTGNEKLFFGSGTQLSVL.